This T cell receptor (beta chain) was documented in a study of T-cell reconstitution after alpha-beta-depleted transplantation in children listed by TCRdb under 2016. Describing the broader study: Using TCR repertoire profiling, the study quantitatively followed how T-cell immune reconstitution unfolded in children after TCRalphabeta/CD19-depleted allogeneic hematopoietic cell transplantation.

V loses 7 bases at its end and J loses 2 bases; junction bases beyond the gene matches: 4. The CDR3 goes from the cysteine to the phenylalanine over 15 residues. Only CDR3 DNA is held: 45 bases, read in frame from base 1. Via the germline V gene, CDR1 is MDHEN and CDR2 SYDVKM. About this clonotype: Its antigen target is currently unknown. This may arise from a read error, as a much more abundant clone is one base away.

The library was obtained by PCR. Sequencing was performed on an Illumina HiSeq 2500. TCR library preparation used molecular barcoding, with unique molecular identifiers applied to normalize quantification of the TCRbeta repertoire. Using fastp at Q25 and MiXCR, TCRdb reprocessed the public reads and kept productive beta chains. Each entry merges the rows of one CDR3 protein and shows their most common DNA and genes. Present in this sample are hundreds of thousands of distinct CDR3 sequences, around a sixth of which were seen just once. Clones ranked in the top ten supply 1.1% of the sample. The chain was built from TRBV28 and TRBJ2-1; 11 junctional bases match TRBD2. Sequencing was performed on PBMCs from the stem cell graft donor, taken from the stem cell graft. The receptor was derived from a human donor who donated a stem cell graft to a child with acute myeloid leukemia. The base sequence is TGTGCCAGCAACCTTAGCGGGGGGGCCTACAATGAGCAGTTCTTC. It is translated as CASNLSGGAYNEQFF.